This TCR beta chain was identified during a study of cytomegalovirus exposure and HLA in healthy donors. The CDR3 is 15 residues long. Trimming took 2 bases from V and 8 from J; bases not matched to a gene: 8. The germline CDR1 and CDR2 sequences are MDHEN and SYDVKM. 13 Jbeta primers and 60 Vbeta primers were used for the PCR. The table came from immunoSEQ multiplex PCR; TCRdb's copy has only in-frame clones and leaves some out. The table lists some 150,000 clones, roughly 83% of them singletons, with roughly 7.1% in the top ten. Remarks on this clone: Its antigen is as yet unknown.

Study results and caveats: A list of 150 to 200 TCR beta chains associated with cytomegalovirus was given. Near-uniform donor sequencing depth was presumed by presence/absence analyses.

The source of this sequence is a man aged 25 to 45 in good health and CMV-seropositive. The V call is TRBV28, the J call TRBJ2-2, with 7 bases identical to TRBD2. Material: PBMCs. DNA of the CDR3: TGTGCCAGCAGTTTACGGGGGGTATTAGTTGGGGAGCTGTTTTTT. Its translation is CASSLRGVLVGELFF. Together with reference TRBV28 and TRBJ2-2, the CDR3 gives the full variable domain: DVKVTQSSRYLVKRTGEKVFLECVQDMDHENMFWYRQDPGLGLRLIYFSYDVKMKEKGDIPEGYSVSREKKERFSLILESASTNQTSMYLCASSLRGVLVGELFFGEGSRLTVL.